A single sample is the source of the 14 T cell receptor beta chains below, sequenced in a study of blood T cell repertoires in COVID-19. This table comes from immunoSEQ multiplex PCR, and its TCRdb copy is limited to in-frame clones, with some not included. Among around 250,000 clones listed, under 85% were seen once. The sequenced material came from peripheral blood. The origin of the receptors is a man under 40 who had recovered from COVID-19.

Concerning this clone: At one of its ends the junction is not consistent with the germline gene, which may arise from a read error. The rearrangement links TRBV19 to TRBJ1-2; weak D call: TRBD1 (6 bases). Germline CDR1 reads LNHDA; CDR2 reads SQIVND (reference sequence). This CDR3 contains 13 residues. CDR3 residues: CASSIGRDIWRPF. DNA of the CDR3: TGTGCCAGTAGTATTGGGAGGGACATTTGGCGTCCCTTC.

V usage is TRBV15 and J usage is TRBJ2-3; D not resolved. The germline gives CDR1 LNHNV, CDR2 YYDKDF (reference sequence). This CDR3 contains 14 residues. Trimming took 0 bases from V and 9 from J, leaving 13 bases between them. The chain's CDR3 is CATSRDWPQQTQYF. The CDR3 bases are TGTGCCACCAGCAGAGATTGGCCGCAACAGACGCAGTATTTT.

The chain is built from TRBV19 and TRBJ1-4, with a tentative D call TRBD1 (5 bases). The V and J ends lost 5 bases and 5 bases respectively, with 21 bases between them. The CDR3 contains 17 residues. Germline-derived CDR1 and CDR2 are LNHDA and SQIVND (reference sequence). The CDR3 DNA reads TGTGCCAGTAGTCCTCCCACCCTCGGCAGGGTCAATGAAAAACTGTTTTTT. Amino acid sequence: CASSPPTLGRVNEKLFF.

V usage is TRBV2 and J usage is TRBJ2-1; 10 bases align to TRBD1. CDR3 length equals 15 residues. The V segment lost 5 bases and the J segment 8 bases; nucleotides outside the gene matches: 9. Looked up from germline, CDR1 is SNHLY and CDR2 is FYNNEI. The CDR3 here is CASSRQGAGGDEQFF. Written as DNA, the CDR3 is TGTGCCAGCAGTCGACAGGGGGCGGGGGGAGATGAGCAGTTCTTC.

The chain combines TRBV6-5 with TRBJ2-7, with TRBD2 matching 7 bases. The CDR3 extends over 16 amino acids. V dropped 2 bases and J dropped 7; count of bases not matched to a gene: 14. Germline V lookup: CDR1 MNHEY, CDR2 SVGAGI. The CDR3 reads CASSYGLGGGPGEQYF. The CDR3 coding sequence is TGTGCCAGCAGTTACGGGCTTGGCGGGGGACCCGGGGAGCAGTACTTC.

V and J are TRBV13 and TRBJ2-3; TRBD1 matches at 8 bases. The CDR3 runs to 17 residues. The V and J ends lost 0 bases and 5 bases, in that order; junction bases with no gene match: 10. The germline V gene encodes CDR1 PRHDT and CDR2 FYEKMQ (reference sequence). The CDR3 is CASSLGLRQGIEDTQYF. CDR3 DNA: TGTGCCAGCAGCTTAGGCCTGAGACAGGGGATTGAAGATACGCAGTATTTT.

The chain has TRBV6-1 and TRBJ1-5; no clear D gene. Deletions cut 1 base from V and 2 bases from J, with 6 bases between. The CDR3 contains 14 residues. CDR1 is MNHNS, CDR2 SASEGT, per germline. CDR3 in amino acids: CASSEVSGNQPQHF. The CDR3, as DNA: TGTGCCAGCAGTGAAGTATCGGGCAATCAGCCCCAGCATTTT.

This clone has just a few counts. This chain joins TRBV6-5 and TRBJ2-2; TRBD1 might be the D (5 bases). The CDR3 runs 15 residues. The V and J ends lost 5 bases and 4 bases respectively, with 14 bases between them. Per the germline V gene, CDR1 is MNHEY and CDR2 is SVGAGI. The CDR3 protein is CASSPLTQGTGELFF. The CDR3 DNA reads TGTGCCAGCAGTCCTCTAACCCAGGGCACCGGGGAGCTGTTTTTT.

This clone came up a few times. The chain couples TRBV12-5 to TRBJ1-1; D is undetermined. V lost 6 bases and J 3 bases, leaving 11 bases between the germline ends. The CDR3 covers 13 residues. Germline CDR1 LGHNT, CDR2 FRNRAP. The CDR3 loop is CASGLERDTEAFF. CDR3 in DNA: TGTGCTAGTGGCCTCGAGAGGGACACTGAAGCTTTCTTT.

CDR3 sequence reads: CASSYQGPSSGNTIYF. The CDR3 DNA is TGTGCCAGCAGTTATCAGGGTCCCAGCTCTGGAAACACCATATATTTT. The gene calls are TRBV6-7 and TRBJ1-3; perhaps TRBD1 as D (5 bases). TRBV6-7 is flagged as an ORF with uncertain function. Trimming pared 3 bases from V and 0 bases from J, leaving 12 bases between. The CDR3 sequence is 16 residues long.

The chain combines TRBV19 with TRBJ1-4; TRBD1 agrees at 9 bases. V dropped 4 bases and J dropped 6; count of bases not matched to a gene: 6. The CDR3 runs 15 residues. Germline-derived CDR1 and CDR2 are LNHDA and SQIVND (reference sequence). DNA of the CDR3: TGTGCCAGTAGTAGGACAGGGGCGCGGGATGAAAAACTGTTTTTT. Translated: CASSRTGARDEKLFF.

The CDR3 reads CASSLREAGGYTF. The DNA of the CDR3 is TGTGCCAGCAGTTTGAGGGAGGCGGGTGGCTACACCTTC. The chain combines TRBV28 with TRBJ1-2; the D is unclear. The CDR3 has 13 residues. Germline V gene sequence: CDR1 MDHEN, CDR2 SYDVKM. V lost 3 bases, J lost 7 bases, and 12 bases lay in between.

V gene TRBV11-1 combines with J gene TRBJ2-7, with D maybe TRBD1 (5 bases). CDR3 size: 15 residues. The V end was cut by 2 bases, the J end by 6 bases, with 17 bases between. The V gene's germline CDR1 is SGHAT and CDR2 FQDESV (reference sequence). The CDR3 protein is CASSLQGEGVGEQYF. The CDR3 region has the DNA TGTGCCAGCAGCTTACAGGGTGAAGGTGTGGGCGAGCAGTACTTC.

V and J are TRBV27 and TRBJ2-2, with 7 bases aligning to TRBD2. The CDR3 runs 14 residues. Germline CDR1 and CDR2: MNHEY and SMNVEV (reference sequence). Unmatched junction bases numbered 2, after V lost 5 bases and J lost 2 bases. The CDR3 sequence is CASSSGANTGELFF. The CDR3 nucleotides read TGTGCCAGCAGTAGCGGGGCCAACACCGGGGAGCTGTTTTTT.